The rows below give T cell receptor beta chains drawn from one sample of a study of cytomegalovirus exposure and HLA in healthy donors. Data came from immunoSEQ multiplex PCR; TCRdb stores just in-frame clones and leaves some out. The sample lists 95,000 to 100,000 clones; roughly 70% were seen once. What was sequenced was PBMCs. The receptors derive from a man aged 45-65 years in good health and CMV-seronegative. Both conserved end residues are part of each CDR3. D genes are given only for firm matches. Rows may omit the clone size; those that give it use once, few, many or a size class.

TRBV7-9,TRBJ2-7,NA,NA,TGTGCCAGCAGCTCAAATCTGGCCAGCTCCTACGAGCAGTACTTC,CASSSNLASSYEQYF
TRBV7-6,TRBJ2-3,NA,TRBD2,TGTGCCAGCAGCTGGACTAGCGGGAGCACAGATACGCAGTATTTT,CASSWTSGSTDTQYF
TRBV27,TRBJ1-5,NA,TRBD1,TGTGCCAGCAGTCCAGGACAGGGTTATCAGCCCCAGCATTTT,CASSPGQGYQPQHF
TRBV28,TRBJ1-6,NA,NA,TGTGCCAGCAGTTTGGTTTCGGGAGGGCAGGTTTCACCCCTCCACTTT,CASSLVSGGQVSPLHF
TRBV6-5,TRBJ2-3,once,NA,TGTGCCAGCAGTTTTAGGAGGGGCCCCACAGATACGCAGTATTTT,CASSFRRGPTDTQYF
TRBV28,TRBJ2-5,NA,TRBD2,TGTGCCAGCACCCTAGCGGGAGCGACAGAAGAGACCCAGTACTTC,CASTLAGATEETQYF
TRBV5-1,TRBJ1-2,NA,NA,TGCGCCAGCAGCCTACGCCTTACAGGAAGTGGCTACACCTTC,CASSLRLTGSGYTF
TRBV7-9,TRBJ2-5,NA,NA,TGTGCCAGCAGCTTAGGTGGGAGTATCGAGGAGACCCAGTACTTC,CASSLGGSIEETQYF
TRBV30,TRBJ2-2,NA,NA,TGTGCCTGGAGGCAGGGGAACACCGGGGAGCTGTTTTTT,CAWRQGNTGELFF
TRBV5-4,TRBJ2-1,NA,TRBD2,TGTGCCAGCAGCGAGGGACTAGCGGACTACAATGAGCAGTTCTTC,CASSEGLADYNEQFF
TRBV2,TRBJ2-7,once,TRBD2,TGTGCCAGCGGAACCGGGACTAGCGGGAATAACGAGCAGTACTTC,CASGTGTSGNNEQYF
TRBV2,TRBJ2-1,NA,TRBD2,TGTGCCAGCAACCTAGCGGGGGGGCCGAACTACAATGAGCAGTTCTTC,CASNLAGGPNYNEQFF
TRBV6-6,TRBJ2-1,NA,NA,TGTGCCAGCACCCTAGGCGGAGGGGAGAACAATGAGCAGTTCTTC,CASTLGGGENNEQFF
TRBV5-8,TRBJ1-5,NA,TRBD1,TGTGCCAGCAGCTGGGACAGATATCAGCCCCAGCATTTT,CASSWDRYQPQHF
TRBV29-1,TRBJ2-2,NA,NA,TGCAGCGTTTTCGTGACTTCTAACACCGGGGAGCTGTTTTTT,CSVFVTSNTGELFF
TRBV2,TRBJ2-3,NA,TRBD2,TGTGCCAGCAGGGGACTAGCGGGGGGTCCGCCCACGCAGTATTTT,CASRGLAGGPPTQYF
TRBV9,TRBJ2-7,NA,NA,TGTGCCAGCAGCGGAGGGTGGGGACAAGGCTACGAGCAGTACTTC,CASSGGWGQGYEQYF
TRBV10-3,TRBJ1-1,NA,TRBD1,TGTGCCATCAGTGAGTTAAGGGGACAGGGAGGGAGTAACACTGAAGCTTTCTTT,CAISELRGQGGSNTEAFF
TRBV5-1,TRBJ1-4,few,NA,TGCGCCAGCAGCCCACACAGGGATTCGGATGAAAAACTGTTTTTT,CASSPHRDSDEKLFF
TRBV7-2,TRBJ2-5,NA,NA,TGTGCCAGCAGCTTAGGAGGAGGGGAGACCCAGTACTTC,CASSLGGGETQYF
TRBV28,TRBJ1-2,once,NA,TGTGCCAGCACCGAGACAGGTGCTAACTATGGCTACACCTTC,CASTETGANYGYTF
TRBV10-2,TRBJ2-7,NA,TRBD2,TGCGCCAGCAGTGAGTCGATTGGAAGGGAGGGCTACGAGCAGTACTTC,CASSESIGREGYEQYF
TRBV6-1,TRBJ2-1,NA,TRBD2,TGTGCCAGCAACGGACTAGCCACCGCCGATGAGCAGTTCTTC,CASNGLATADEQFF
TRBV5-1,TRBJ2-1,NA,TRBD2,TGCGCCAGCAGCGTTGGTACTAGCGGGGTCCACAATGAGCAGTTCTTC,CASSVGTSGVHNEQFF
TRBV21-1,TRBJ1-5,NA,NA,TGTGCCACTTCCCCATGGGGACTCCCCAATCAGCCCCAGCATTTT,CATSPWGLPNQPQHF
TRBV5-1,TRBJ2-7,NA,TRBD1,TGCGCCAGCAGTGTGCAGGGGGCCTCCTACGAGCAGTACTTC,CASSVQGASYEQYF
TRBV5-4,TRBJ2-3,NA,TRBD2,TGTGCCAGCAGCTTGGGTAGCGGGAGGGATACGCAGTATTTT,CASSLGSGRDTQYF
TRBV5-1,TRBJ2-4,NA,TRBD1,TGCGCCAGCAGCTTGGCCGCCGGGGACAGGTCCGAGTACTTC,CASSLAAGDRSEYF
TRBV19,TRBJ1-2,NA,TRBD1,TGTGCCAGTAGTGCCACAGGGACAGGTGGCTACACCTTC,CASSATGTGGYTF
TRBV6-5,TRBJ1-5,NA,NA,TGTGCCAGCAGTTACTCGGGGGCCCAGCCCCAGCATTTT,CASSYSGAQPQHF
TRBV2,TRBJ2-7,few,TRBD1,TGTGCCAGCATTCGGGACAGGGGGCGATACGAGCAGTACTTC,CASIRDRGRYEQYF
TRBV28,TRBJ1-5,NA,TRBD1,TGTGCCAGCACCGGGACAGGGTCTAAGCCCCAGCATTTT,CASTGTGSKPQHF